Following are 6 T cell receptor beta chains from one sample sequenced in a study of immune heterogeneity within non-small cell lung tumors. Bulk tumor genomic DNA constituted the template, at approximately 600 ng per sample. Several biopsies per primary tumor, spaced far apart, were taken during surgery. The cohort was untreated, with newly diagnosed non-small cell lung cancer undergoing curative surgery. Multiplex PCR amplified TCR beta CDR3 with 32 V and 13 J primers. TCRdb redid the calling of the multiplex PCR reads with MiXCR, one entry per CDR3 protein. The sample shows about 16,000 distinct CDR3 sequences, less than 35% of them seen only once. The source material was lung tumor tissue. Every receptor here comes from a man in his forties with non-small cell lung cancer.

The chain recombines TRBV7-6 with TRBJ1-1, with D possibly being TRBD1 (6 bases). This CDR3 has 14 residues. The V end lost 5 bases, the J end lost 1 base, and 11 bases lay between the germline ends. Germline CDR1 is SGHVS and CDR2 is FNYEAQ. The CDR3 protein is CASSNWDTNTEAFF. In nucleotides, the CDR3 is TGTGCCAGCAGCAACTGGGACACGAACACTGAAGCTTTCTTT.

As concerns this clonotype: This may be a read error: a much more frequent sequence differs by one nucleotide. This chain joins TRBV15 and TRBJ2-2, with TRBD1 as a possible D gene (6 bases). The CDR3 totals 16 residues. The V gene's germline CDR1 is LNHNV and CDR2 YYDKDF (reference sequence). The CDR3 coding sequence is TGTGCCACCAACAGAGAACAGGGATCCGTATCCGGGGAGCTGTTTTTT. Amino acids: CATNREQGSVSGELFF.

In regard to this clonotype: This clone may be a read error of a much larger clone one base away. The rearrangement uses TRBV20-1 and TRBJ2-1, with 10 bases aligning to TRBD2. This CDR3 comprises 14 residues. Looked up from germline, CDR1 is DFQATT and CDR2 is SNEGSKA (reference sequence). CDR3 sequence: CGARVLAGVSEQFF. The CDR3 nucleotides are TGCGGTGCTAGAGTCCTAGCGGGAGTTAGTGAGCAGTTCTTC.

A remark on this clonotype: A clone one base away is much larger, so this may be a read error. The chain carries TRBV12-3 or TRBV12-4 and TRBJ2-1; the D is unclear. V lost 4 bases to trimming and J lost 7 bases, with 14 bases between them. CDR3 length: 14 residues. The CDR3 region has the DNA TGTGCCAGCAGTTCAATGGGCGCCGCGAATGAGCAGTTCTTC. Its translation: CASSSMGAANEQFF.

The rearrangement links TRBV4-2 to TRBJ1-1; D is unresolved. Trimming stripped 1 base from V and 5 bases from J, with 8 bases between. The germline CDR1 and CDR2 sequences are LGHNA and YNFKEQ. CDR3 size: 13 residues. The CDR3 reads CASSQVPNTEAFF. DNA of the CDR3: TGTGCCAGCAGCCAAGTACCGAATACTGAAGCTTTCTTT.

This clonotype has just a few counts. Just one base apart from a much larger clone, this may be a read error. The chain has TRBV28 and TRBJ1-2, with D tentatively TRBD1 (6 bases). Looked up from germline, CDR1 is MDHEN and CDR2 is SYDVKM. Trimming pared 7 bases from V and 5 bases from J, leaving 14 bases between. The CDR3 loop spans 13 amino acids. Here the CDR3 reads CASTRGSGYGYTF. As DNA, the CDR3 is TGTGCCAGCACGAGGGGGAGTGGATATGGCTACACCTTC.